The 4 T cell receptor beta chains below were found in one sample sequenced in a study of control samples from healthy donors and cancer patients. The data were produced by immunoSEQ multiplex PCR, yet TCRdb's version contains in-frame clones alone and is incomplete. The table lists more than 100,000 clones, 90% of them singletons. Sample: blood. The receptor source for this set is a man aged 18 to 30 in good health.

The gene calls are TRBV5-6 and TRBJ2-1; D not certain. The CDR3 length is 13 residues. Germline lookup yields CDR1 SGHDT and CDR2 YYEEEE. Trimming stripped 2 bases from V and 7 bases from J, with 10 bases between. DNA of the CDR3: TGTGCCAGCAGCTTCCCAGCGCCGAATGAGCAGTTCTTC. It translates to CASSFPAPNEQFF.

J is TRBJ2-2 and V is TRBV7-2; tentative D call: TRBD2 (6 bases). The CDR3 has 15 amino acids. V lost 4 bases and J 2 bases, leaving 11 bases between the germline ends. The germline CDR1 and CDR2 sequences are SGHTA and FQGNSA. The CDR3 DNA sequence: TGTGCCAGCAGCTACTTCGGGAGAAACACCGGGGAGCTGTTTTTT. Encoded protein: CASSYFGRNTGELFF.

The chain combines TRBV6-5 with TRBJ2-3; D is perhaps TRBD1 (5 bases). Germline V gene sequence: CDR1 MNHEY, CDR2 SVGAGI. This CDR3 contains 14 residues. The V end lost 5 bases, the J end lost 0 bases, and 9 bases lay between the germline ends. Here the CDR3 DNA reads TGTGCCAGCAGTCTTAGACAGAGCACAGATACGCAGTATTTT. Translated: CASSLRQSTDTQYF.

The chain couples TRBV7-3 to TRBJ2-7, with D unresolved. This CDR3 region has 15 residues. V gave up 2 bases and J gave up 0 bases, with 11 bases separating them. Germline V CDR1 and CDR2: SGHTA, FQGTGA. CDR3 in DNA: TGTGCCAGCAGCTTATCGGACGGCAACTCCTACGAGCAGTACTTC. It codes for CASSLSDGNSYEQYF.